This note documents a single T cell receptor (beta chain) sequence. Its antigen is as yet unknown. This specimen belongs to a study of post-analysis software for immune sequencing data. Overall study context: Relapsing-remitting, secondary progressive and progressive-relapsing courses of multiple sclerosis were included.

Findings and caveats of the study: Several TRBV segments (TRBV5-6, TRBV5-1 and TRBV20-1 among them) occurred more frequently in patients than in controls. F-measure co-clustering was strong for batch-matched samples.

There are 14 residues in the CDR3. V was shortened by 0 bases and J by 10 bases, with 14 bases between the two germline ends. Germline-derived CDR1 and CDR2 are SGDLS and YYNGEE. Researchers reported that TCR beta cDNA libraries carried unique molecular identifiers. TCRdb called the PCR reads again in MiXCR, with one record for every CDR3 protein. The repertoire holds hundreds of thousands of distinct CDR3 sequences, around 50% seen once, with 4.6% in the top ten. Sequencing was carried out using blood. The origin of this receptor is a girl between 10 and 17 years old with multiple sclerosis. The chain couples TRBV9 to TRBJ2-1; D is unresolved. CDR3 in DNA: TGTGCCAGCAGCGTAGACTGGGCCTCCTACGAGCAGTTCTTC. This encodes CASSVDWASYEQFF.